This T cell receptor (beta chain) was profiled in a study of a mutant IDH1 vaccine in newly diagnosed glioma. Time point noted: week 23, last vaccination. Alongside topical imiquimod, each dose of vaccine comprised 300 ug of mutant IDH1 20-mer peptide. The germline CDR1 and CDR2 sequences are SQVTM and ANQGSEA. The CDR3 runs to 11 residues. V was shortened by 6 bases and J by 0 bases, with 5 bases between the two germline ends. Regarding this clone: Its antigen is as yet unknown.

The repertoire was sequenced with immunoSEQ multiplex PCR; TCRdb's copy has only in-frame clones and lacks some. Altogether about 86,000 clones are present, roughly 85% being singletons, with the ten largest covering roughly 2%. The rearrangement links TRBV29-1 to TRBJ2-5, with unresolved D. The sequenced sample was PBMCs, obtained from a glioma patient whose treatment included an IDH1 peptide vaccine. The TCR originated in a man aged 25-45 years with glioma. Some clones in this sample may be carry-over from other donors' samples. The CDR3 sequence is CSVADQETQYF. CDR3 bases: TGCAGCGTCGCCGACCAAGAGACCCAGTACTTC. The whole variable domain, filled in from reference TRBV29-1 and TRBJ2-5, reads SAVISQKPSRDICQRGTSLTIQCQVDSQVTMMFWYRQQPGQSLTLIATANQGSEATYESGFVIDKFPISRPNLTFSTLTVSNMSPEDSSIYLCSVADQETQYFGPGTRLLVL.